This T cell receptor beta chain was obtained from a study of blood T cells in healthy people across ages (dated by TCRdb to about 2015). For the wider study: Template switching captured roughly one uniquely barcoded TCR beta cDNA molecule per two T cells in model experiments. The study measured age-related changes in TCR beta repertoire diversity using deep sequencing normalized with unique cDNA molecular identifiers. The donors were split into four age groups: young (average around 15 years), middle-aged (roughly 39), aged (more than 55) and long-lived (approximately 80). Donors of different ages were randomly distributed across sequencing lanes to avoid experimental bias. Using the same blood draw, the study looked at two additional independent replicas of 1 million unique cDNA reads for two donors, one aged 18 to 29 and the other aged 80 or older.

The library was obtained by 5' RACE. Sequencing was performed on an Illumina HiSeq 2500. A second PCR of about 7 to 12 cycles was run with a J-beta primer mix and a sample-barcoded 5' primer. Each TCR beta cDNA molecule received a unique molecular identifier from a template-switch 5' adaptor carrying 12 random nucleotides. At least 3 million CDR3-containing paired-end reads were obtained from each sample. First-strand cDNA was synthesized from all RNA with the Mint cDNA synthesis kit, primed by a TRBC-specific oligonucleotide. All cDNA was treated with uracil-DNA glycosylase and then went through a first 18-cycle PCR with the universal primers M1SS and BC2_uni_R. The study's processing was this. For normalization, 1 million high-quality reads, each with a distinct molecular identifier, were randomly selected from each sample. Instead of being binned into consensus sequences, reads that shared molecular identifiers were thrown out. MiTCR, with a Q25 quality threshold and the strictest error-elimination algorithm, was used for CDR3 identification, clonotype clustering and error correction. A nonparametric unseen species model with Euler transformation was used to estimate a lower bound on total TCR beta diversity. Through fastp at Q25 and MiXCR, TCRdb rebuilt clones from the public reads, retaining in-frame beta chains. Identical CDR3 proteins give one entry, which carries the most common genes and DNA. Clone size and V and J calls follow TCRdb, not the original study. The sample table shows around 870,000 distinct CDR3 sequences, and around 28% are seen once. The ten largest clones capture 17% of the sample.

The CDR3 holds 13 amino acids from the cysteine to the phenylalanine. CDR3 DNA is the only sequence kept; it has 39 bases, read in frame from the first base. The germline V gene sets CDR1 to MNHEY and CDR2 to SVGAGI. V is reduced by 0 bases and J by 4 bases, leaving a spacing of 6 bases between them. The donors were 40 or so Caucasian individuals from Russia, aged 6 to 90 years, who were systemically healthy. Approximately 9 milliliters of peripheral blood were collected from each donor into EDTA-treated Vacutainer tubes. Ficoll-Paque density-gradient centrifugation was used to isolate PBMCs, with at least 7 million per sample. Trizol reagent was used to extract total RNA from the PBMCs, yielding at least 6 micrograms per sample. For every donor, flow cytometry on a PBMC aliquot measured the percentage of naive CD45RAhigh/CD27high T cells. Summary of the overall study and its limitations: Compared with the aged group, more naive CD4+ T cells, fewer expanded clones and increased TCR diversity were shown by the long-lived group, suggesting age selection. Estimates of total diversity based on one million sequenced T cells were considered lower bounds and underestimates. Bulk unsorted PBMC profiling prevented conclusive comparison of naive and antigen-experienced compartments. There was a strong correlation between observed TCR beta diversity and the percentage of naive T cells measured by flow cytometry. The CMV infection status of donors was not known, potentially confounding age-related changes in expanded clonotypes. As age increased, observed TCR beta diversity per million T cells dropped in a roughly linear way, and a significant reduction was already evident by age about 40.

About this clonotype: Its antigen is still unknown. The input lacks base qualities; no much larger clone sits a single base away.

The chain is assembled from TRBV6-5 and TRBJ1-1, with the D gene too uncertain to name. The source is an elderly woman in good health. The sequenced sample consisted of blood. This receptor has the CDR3 CASSYSESTEAFF. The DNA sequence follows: TGTGCCAGCAGTTACTCAGAGAGCACTGAAGCTTTCTTT.